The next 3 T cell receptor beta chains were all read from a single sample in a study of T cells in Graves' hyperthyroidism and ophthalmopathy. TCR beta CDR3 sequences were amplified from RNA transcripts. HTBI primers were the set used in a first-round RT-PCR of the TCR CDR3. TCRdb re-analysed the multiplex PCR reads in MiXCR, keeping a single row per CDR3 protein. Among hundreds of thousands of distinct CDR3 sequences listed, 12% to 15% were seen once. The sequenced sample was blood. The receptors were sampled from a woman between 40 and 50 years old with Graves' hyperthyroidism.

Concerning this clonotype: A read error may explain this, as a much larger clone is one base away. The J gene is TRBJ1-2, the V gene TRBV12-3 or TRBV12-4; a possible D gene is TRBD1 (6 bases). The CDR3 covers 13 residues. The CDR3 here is CASRSTGSYGYAF. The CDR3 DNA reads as TGTGCCAGCAGGTCGACAGGCTCCTATGGCTACGCCTTC.

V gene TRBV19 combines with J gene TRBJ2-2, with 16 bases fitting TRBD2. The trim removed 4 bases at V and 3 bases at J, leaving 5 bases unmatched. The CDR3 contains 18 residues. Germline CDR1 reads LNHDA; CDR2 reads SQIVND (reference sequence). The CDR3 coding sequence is TGTGCCAGTAGTACGGGACTAGCGGGAGGGATTGACACCGGGGAGCTGTTTTTT. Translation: CASSTGLAGGIDTGELFF.

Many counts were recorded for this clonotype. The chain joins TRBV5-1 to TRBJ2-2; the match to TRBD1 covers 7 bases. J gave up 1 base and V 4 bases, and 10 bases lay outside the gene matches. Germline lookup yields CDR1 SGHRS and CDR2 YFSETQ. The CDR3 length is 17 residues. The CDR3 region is CASSQAAGTENTGELFF. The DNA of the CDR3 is TGCGCCAGCAGCCAAGCTGCCGGGACAGAGAACACCGGGGAGCTGTTTTTT.